A selection of T cell receptor beta chains follows, all from one sample in a study of blood T cells in healthy people across ages. TCRdb re-called the 5' RACE reads with MiXCR, one entry per CDR3 protein. The data show more than 1,400,000 distinct CDR3 sequences, 42% seen once. The sample taken for sequencing was blood. The receptors were sampled from a woman between 18 and 30 years old in good health. CDR3s include the opening cysteine and the closing phenylalanine or tryptophan. Fields, in order: D gene, clone size, V gene, J gene, CDR3 protein, CDR3 DNA. The D gene is left open where the match is weak. A clone size is listed for some rows: how often the clone was seen (once, few, many), or a class if it is expanded.

-	-	TRBV6-1	TRBJ2-7	CASSDGRPRSYEQYF	TGTGCCAGCAGTGATGGCAGGCCTCGCTCCTACGAGCAGTACTTC
-	few	TRBV20-1	TRBJ2-1	CSVVATIEQFF	TGCAGTGTGGTAGCCACCATTGAGCAGTTCTTC
-	few	TRBV28	TRBJ2-5	CASDQPGETQYF	TGTGCGTCCGACCAACCCGGGGAGACCCAGTACTTC
-	-	TRBV6-4	TRBJ1-6	CASSDRDNSPLHF	TGTGCCAGCAGTGACAGGGATAATTCACCCCTCCACTTT
-	few	TRBV27	TRBJ1-2	CASSFGGRSAYGYTF	TGTGCCAGCAGTTTCGGCGGACGTTCCGCCTATGGCTACACCTTC
TRBD1	-	TRBV2	TRBJ1-5	CASSEGQGEQPQHF	TGTGCCAGCAGTGAGGGACAGGGGGAACAGCCCCAGCATTTT
TRBD1	few	TRBV20-1	TRBJ2-5	CSARETTGGRETQYF	TGCAGTGCTAGAGAAACGACAGGGGGACGAGAGACCCAGTACTTC
TRBD1	-	TRBV5-1	TRBJ1-2	CASSLASGQGRIYGYTF	TGCGCCAGCAGCTTGGCGTCGGGACAGGGAAGAATCTATGGCTACACCTTC
-	once	TRBV27	TRBJ2-3	CASSARLPRYF	TGTGCCAGCAGCGCGAGGCTCCCGCGGTATTTT
TRBD2	few	TRBV10-3	TRBJ2-1	CAISEGLAGGHNEQFF	TGTGCCATCAGTGAAGGACTAGCGGGAGGTCACAATGAGCAGTTCTTC
TRBD1	many	TRBV12-3/TRBV12-4	TRBJ2-5	CASSLDRVETQYF	TGTGCCAGCAGTCTGGACAGGGTCGAGACCCAGTACTTC
-	-	TRBV3-1	TRBJ1-1	CASSGGFGGHSGWPTEAFF	TGTGCCAGCAGCGGCGGTTTCGGGGGACACTCTGGATGGCCCACTGAAGCTTTCTTT
-	few	TRBV3-1	TRBJ2-3	CASSQGKGTGYTDTQYF	TGTGCCAGCAGCCAAGGGAAGGGTACAGGGTACACAGATACGCAGTATTTT
TRBD2	few	TRBV2	TRBJ2-1	CASRASGRVGGQFF	TGTGCCAGCAGGGCTAGCGGGAGAGTGGGCGGGCAGTTCTTC
TRBD2	-	TRBV7-2	TRBJ2-1	CASTLGTGLARNEQFF	TGTGCCAGCACCCTCGGGACGGGACTAGCGCGTAATGAGCAGTTCTTC
-	few	TRBV7-2	TRBJ2-3	CASSLVYAGSRPDTQYF	TGTGCCAGCAGCTTAGTGTATGCAGGGTCTAGGCCAGATACGCAGTATTTT
TRBD2	-	TRBV27	TRBJ2-7	CASSIPGTSGPYEQYF	TGTGCCAGCAGTATTCCCGGGACTAGCGGGCCCTACGAGCAGTACTTC
-	-	TRBV5-1	TRBJ2-3	CASSPGHPIGTDTQYF	TGCGCCAGCAGCCCGGGACATCCGATTGGCACAGATACGCAGTATTTT
TRBD2	-	TRBV4-2	TRBJ2-5	CASSQVGGGDYNEQYF	TGTGCCAGCAGCCAAGTCGGCGGGGGTGATTACAATGAGCAGTACTTC
-	once	TRBV12-3/TRBV12-4	TRBJ2-1	CASSFSVEGGDHRDEQFF	TGTGCCAGCAGTTTTAGCGTCGAAGGAGGGGACCACAGGGATGAGCAGTTCTTC
TRBD2	-	TRBV2	TRBJ2-5	CASSEEAGGRSETQYF	TGTGCCAGCAGTGAAGAAGCGGGGGGGCGGTCGGAGACCCAGTACTTC
-	once	TRBV5-1	TRBJ2-1	CASSSPREDQITYNEQFF	TGCGCCAGCAGCTCCCCCCGCGAAGACCAAATTACCTACAATGAGCAGTTCTTC
TRBD1	-	TRBV7-2	TRBJ1-2	CASSPFSLTGGAGGYTF	TGTGCCAGCAGCCCCTTCTCTCTGACAGGGGGCGCGGGGGGCTACACCTTC
-	-	TRBV12-5	TRBJ2-4	CASGLCTEGRAAEYF	TGTGCTAGTGGTTTATGCACAGAGGGGCGAGCCGCGGAGTACTTC
TRBD2	-	TRBV5-1	TRBJ2-7	CASSLRSGGAYNEQYF	TGCGCCAGCAGCCTCCGAAGCGGGGGTGCCTACAATGAGCAGTACTTC
-	-	TRBV20-1	TRBJ1-6	CSAREQDLRSPLHF	TGCAGTGCTAGAGAGCAGGACCTCAGGTCACCCCTCCACTTT
TRBD1	-	TRBV7-9	TRBJ2-7	CASSTAGTGLYEQYF	TGTGCCAGCAGCACGGCCGGGACAGGGCTCTACGAGCAGTACTTC
TRBD1	-	TRBV20-1	TRBJ2-2	CSARPPGQGGELFF	TGCAGTGCCCGACCCCCGGGACAGGGCGGGGAGCTGTTTTTT
-	few	TRBV18	TRBJ2-1	CATDLGGPSGYNEQFF	TGTGCCACCGACCTCGGGGGCCCTAGCGGTTACAATGAGCAGTTCTTC
TRBD2	few	TRBV5-1	TRBJ2-3	CASSPKTGLADRTDTQYF	TGCGCCAGCAGCCCAAAGACGGGACTAGCGGATCGCACAGATACGCAGTATTTT
-	-	TRBV12-3/TRBV12-4	TRBJ2-7	CASSLRASNEQYF	TGTGCCAGCAGTTTAAGGGCCTCCAATGAGCAGTACTTC
-	-	TRBV27	TRBJ2-1	CASSRERGEQFF	TGTGCCAGCAGCCGAGAGAGGGGTGAGCAGTTCTTC
-	few	TRBV7-9	TRBJ1-4	CASSFVQANEKLFF	TGTGCCAGCAGCTTTGTACAAGCTAATGAAAAACTGTTTTTT
TRBD2	-	TRBV5-1	TRBJ2-7	CTSSSGLGFPEQYF	TGCACCAGCAGCTCGGGACTAGGGTTCCCCGAGCAGTACTTC
TRBD1	few	TRBV6-6	TRBJ2-5	CASSSSPGQEFRAQYF	TGTGCCAGCAGTTCATCGCCGGGACAGGAATTTCGAGCCCAGTACTTC
-	few	TRBV25-1	TRBJ2-3	CASSESGGPSSTDTQYF	TGTGCCAGCAGTGAATCTGGGGGCCCCTCTAGCACAGATACGCAGTATTTT
-	few	TRBV3-1	TRBJ1-2	CASSDARRGLYGYTF	TGTGCCAGCAGCGACGCCCGGCGGGGGCTCTATGGCTACACCTTC
-	-	TRBV6-5	TRBJ2-3	CASSYSEGTTDTQYF	TGTGCCAGCAGTTACTCGGAGGGGACCACAGATACGCAGTATTTT
TRBD2	-	TRBV20-1	TRBJ2-1	CSARAPSGPYNEQFF	TGCAGTGCTAGAGCCCCTAGCGGGCCTTACAATGAGCAGTTCTTC
-	-	TRBV7-2	TRBJ1-3	CASSLREAYGNTIYF	TGTGCCAGCAGCTTAAGGGAGGCCTATGGAAACACCATATATTTT
TRBD2	-	TRBV7-2	TRBJ2-7	CASSSLAGYYEQYF	TGTGCCAGCAGCTCTCTAGCGGGATACTACGAGCAGTACTTC
-	-	TRBV12-5	TRBJ2-3	CASGLRQGTSTYTQYF	TGTGCTAGTGGTCTACGACAGGGCACTAGCACATATACGCAGTATTTT